The rows below give T cell receptor beta chains drawn from one sample of a study of blood T cell repertoires in COVID-19. Clones were sequenced by immunoSEQ multiplex PCR, and TCRdb holds only the in-frame ones, with some missing. Of 60,000 or so clones in the sample, approximately 78% were seen once. The source material was peripheral blood. Receptors originate from a human donor in a cohort sampled during active COVID-19. The CDR3 runs from the conserved cysteine through the conserved F or W. Each record gives: D gene, V gene, J gene, CDR3 length, CDR3 protein, CDR3 DNA. D genes are given only for firm matches.

NA	TRBV11-2	TRBJ1-1	13	CASSTAKNTEAFF	TGTGCCAGCAGCACCGCGAAGAACACTGAAGCTTTCTTT
NA	TRBV2	TRBJ2-4	14	CASRAIGVKNIQYF	TGTGCCAGCAGGGCTATCGGGGTCAAAAACATTCAGTACTTC
NA	TRBV5-1	TRBJ2-7	15	CASSLQRGTGNEQYF	TGCGCCAGCAGCTTGCAACGGGGGACGGGAAACGAGCAGTACTTC
TRBD1	TRBV6-1	TRBJ2-7	17	CASSEGLNRGRENEQYF	TGTGCCAGCAGTGAAGGGCTCAACAGGGGACGTGAGAACGAGCAGTACTTC
TRBD1	TRBV5-5	TRBJ2-3	17	CASSLDRGRSGTDTQYF	TGTGCCAGCAGCTTGGACAGGGGGCGATCGGGCACAGATACGCAGTATTTT
NA	TRBV19	TRBJ2-3	14	CASSDGSSTDTQYF	TGTGCCAGTAGTGACGGGAGTAGCACAGATACGCAGTATTTT
TRBD1	TRBV30	TRBJ1-2	15	CAWREQGARLYGYTF	TGTGCCTGGAGGGAACAGGGGGCGCGACTCTATGGCTACACCTTC
TRBD1	TRBV7-9	TRBJ1-4	14	CASSSGQAVEKLFF	TGTGCCAGCAGCTCCGGACAGGCCGTTGAAAAACTGTTTTTT
NA	TRBV9	TRBJ1-3	14	CASSVGSSGNTIYF	TGTGCCAGCAGCGTGGGCTCCTCTGGAAACACCATATATTTT
NA	TRBV5-1	TRBJ1-6	14	CASSPDGNNSPLHF	TGCGCCAGCAGCCCTGACGGGAATAATTCACCCCTCCACTTT
NA	TRBV7-9	TRBJ2-2	14	CASSLTSGTGELFF	TGTGCCAGCAGCCTGACCTCGGGCACCGGGGAGCTGTTTTTT